This TCR beta chain originates from a study of blood T cell repertoires in COVID-19. Study-level background: COVID-19 samples, acute and convalescent, were from the United States, Italy and Spain. T cells, B-cell-depleted T cells, or PBMCs provided the cDNA or gDNA that served as material.

Using immunoSEQ multiplex PCR, the repertoire was profiled, and TCRdb retains in-frame clones only, with some absent. The sample gives roughly 570,000 clones, 70% to 90% of which show up once; 7.8% is in the top ten. Per the germline V gene, CDR1 is LGHDT and CDR2 is YNNKEL (reference sequence). The CDR3 is 16 amino acids. With 4 bases removed from V and 6 bases from J, the gap between germline ends came to 18 bases. This TCR came from a woman aged 45-65 years with COVID-19, enrolled during active disease. Sample: peripheral blood. The chain is built from TRBV3-1 (or the pseudogene TRBV3-2) and TRBJ2-2, with D uncertain. The CDR3 coding sequence is TGTGCCAGCAGCCCGGGTACGGGTAGTAGCTCCGGGGAGCTGTTTTTT. Translating gives CASSPGTGSSSGELFF.